What follows are 13 T cell receptor beta chains derived from one specimen sequenced in a study of shared clonotypes between healthy human individuals. It was CD45RO-negative cells, positively selected for CCR7, that made up naive CD8 cells, with terminally differentiated effector memory CD45RA+ cells excluded. Generated by immunoSEQ multiplex PCR, the TCRdb table keeps only in-frame clones and is missing some. The sample records roughly 600,000 clones, 95% to 98% being singletons. Sequencing was carried out using naive CD8+ T cells sorted from blood. All receptors come from a young man in good health.

The chain couples TRBV30 to TRBJ2-1; TRBD2 aligns across 10 bases. Germline CDR1 is GTSNPN and CDR2 is SVGIG (reference sequence). The CDR3 extends over 14 amino acids. With V trimmed by 5 bases and J by 7 bases, 8 bases remained unmatched. The CDR3 bases are TGTGCCTGGGCCCCGGGACTAGCGAGAAATGAGCAGTTCTTC. Protein sequence: CAWAPGLARNEQFF.

The rearrangement uses TRBV27 and TRBJ1-5; D remains ambiguous. V gave up 5 bases and J gave up 0 bases, with 8 bases separating them. Germline-derived CDR1 and CDR2 are MNHEY and SMNVEV (reference sequence). The CDR3 covers 14 residues. In DNA form, the CDR3 reads TGTGCCAGCAGTCAACAATATAGCAATCAGCCCCAGCATTTT. This translates into CASSQQYSNQPQHF.

The CDR3 DNA follows: TGTGCCAGCAGGGGGACCCCCGCCACTGAAGCTTTCTTT. It codes for CASRGTPATEAFF. The chain is built from TRBV7-9 and TRBJ1-1; weak D call: TRBD1 (5 bases). CDR1 is SEHNR and CDR2 is FQNEAQ in the germline V gene (reference sequence). The CDR3 runs to 13 residues. V shed 6 bases and J shed 4 bases, with 12 bases lying between them.

The V gene is TRBV29-1, the J gene TRBJ1-4, with D hard to call. The CDR3 is 12 amino acids. CDR1 and CDR2 (germline): SQVTM, ANQGSEA. Trimming took 4 bases from V and 8 from J, leaving 11 bases between them. As DNA, the CDR3 is TGCAGCGTTGTGGGGTCGGGCGAAAAACTGTTTTTT. Amino acid sequence: CSVVGSGEKLFF.

CDR3 loop: CASSTDSSRWQFF. CDR3 nucleotide sequence: TGTGCCAGCAGTACCGACTCTTCTCGATGGCAGTTCTTC. This rearrangement joins TRBV27 to TRBJ2-1; D ambiguous. The V end lost 5 bases, the J end lost 12 bases, and 17 bases lay between the germline ends. Germline CDR1 and CDR2: MNHEY and SMNVEV (reference sequence). This CDR3 spans 13 amino acids.

The chain is built from TRBV27 and TRBJ2-2; TRBD2 is a possible D gene (6 bases). In germline, CDR1 is MNHEY, CDR2 SMNVEV (reference sequence). Trimming left V 7 bases short and J 4 bases short, with 13 bases between. The CDR3 has 14 amino acids. Here the CDR3 reads CASKQVAATGELFF. The CDR3 coding sequence is TGTGCCAGCAAGCAGGTAGCGGCCACCGGGGAGCTGTTTTTT.

V and J are TRBV9 and TRBJ2-3; D unresolved. CDR1 and CDR2 from the germline V gene are SGDLS and YYNGEE. V dropped 2 bases and J dropped 2 bases, with 3 bases sitting between them. There are 12 residues in the CDR3. Here the CDR3 DNA reads TGTGCCAGCAGCGTTCCCACAGATACGCAGTATTTT. Translated, it gives CASSVPTDTQYF.

The chain joins TRBV4-3 to TRBJ2-1; 14 bases line up with TRBD2. V trimming: 3 bases; J trimming: 9 bases; junction bases outside the gene matches: 10. From germline, CDR1 is LGHNA and CDR2 YSLEER. CDR3 length equals 17 residues. The CDR3 DNA sequence: TGCGCCAGCAGCCATCCTCCGGGACTAGCGGGAGAGGGTGAGCAGTTCTTC. Its translation is CASSHPPGLAGEGEQFF.

A single count supports this clone. V is TRBV5-5 and J is TRBJ2-4; 9 bases map to TRBD1. J lost 6 bases, V lost 0 bases, and 1 base had no gene match. The CDR3 consists of 14 residues. The germline V gene encodes CDR1 SGHKS and CDR2 YYEKEE (reference sequence). The CDR3 region is CASSLDRGRNIQYF. CDR3 sequence (DNA): TGTGCCAGCAGCTTGGACAGGGGGCGAAACATTCAGTACTTC.

This chain uses TRBV7-2 with TRBJ2-3, with 9 bases fitting TRBD2. Germline values: CDR1 SGHTA, CDR2 FQGNSA. With V trimmed by 3 bases and J by 0 bases, 1 base remained unmatched. CDR3 length: 15 amino acids. CDR3 in amino acids: CASSFTSGSTDTQYF. For the CDR3, the DNA is TGTGCCAGCAGCTTTACTAGCGGGAGCACAGATACGCAGTATTTT.

This chain joins TRBV28 and TRBJ2-3; 9 nucleotides align to TRBD2. The trim removed 4 bases at V and 0 bases at J, leaving 11 bases unmatched. CDR3 size: 18 residues. Germline assignment: CDR1 MDHEN and CDR2 SYDVKM. For the CDR3, the DNA is TGTGCCAGCAGTTCACTGACAGTGACTAGCGGTAGCACAGATACGCAGTATTTT. As protein: CASSSLTVTSGSTDTQYF.

V usage is TRBV5-1 and J usage is TRBJ1-5; no firm D call. V lost 0 bases and J lost 2, with 9 bases in between. CDR3 length: 15 amino acids. The germline V gene has CDR1 SGHRS and CDR2 YFSETQ. The DNA for the CDR3 is TGCGCCAGCAGCTTGGCGTCGGGAGGCAATCAGCCCCAGCATTTT. It is translated as CASSLASGGNQPQHF.

This clone came up once. In DNA form, the CDR3 reads TGTGCCAGCAGCTTAGTCGGAATAAGGTGGCATACGCAGTATTTT. Amino acid sequence: CASSLVGIRWHTQYF. V gene TRBV7-2 combines with J gene TRBJ2-3; D is unresolved. Germline CDR1 is SGHTA and CDR2 is FQGNSA. The CDR3 contains 15 residues. Trimming took 1 base from V and 7 from J, leaving 15 bases between them.